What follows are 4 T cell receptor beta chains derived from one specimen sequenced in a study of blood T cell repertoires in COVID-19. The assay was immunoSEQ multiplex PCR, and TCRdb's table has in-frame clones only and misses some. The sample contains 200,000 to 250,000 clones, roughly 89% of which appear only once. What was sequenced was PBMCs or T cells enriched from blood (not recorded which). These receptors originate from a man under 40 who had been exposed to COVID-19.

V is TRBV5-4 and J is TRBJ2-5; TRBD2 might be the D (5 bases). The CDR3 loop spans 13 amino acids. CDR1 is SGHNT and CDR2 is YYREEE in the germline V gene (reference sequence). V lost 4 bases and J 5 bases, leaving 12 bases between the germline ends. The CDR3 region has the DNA TGTGCCAGCAGCCCTGCCACGGGGGAGACCCAGTACTTC. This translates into CASSPATGETQYF. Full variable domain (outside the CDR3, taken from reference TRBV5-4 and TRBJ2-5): ETGVTQSPTHLIKTRGQQVTLRCSSQSGHNTVSWYQQALGQGPQFIFQYYREEENGRGNFPPRFSGLQFPNYSSELNVNALELDDSALYLCASSPATGETQYFGPGTRLLVL.

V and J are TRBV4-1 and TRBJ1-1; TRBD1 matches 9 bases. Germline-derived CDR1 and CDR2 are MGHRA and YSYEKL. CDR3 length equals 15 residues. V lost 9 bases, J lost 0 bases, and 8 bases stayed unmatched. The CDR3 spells CASRTGANLNTEAFF. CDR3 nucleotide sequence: TGCGCCAGTCGGACAGGGGCCAATTTGAACACTGAAGCTTTCTTT.

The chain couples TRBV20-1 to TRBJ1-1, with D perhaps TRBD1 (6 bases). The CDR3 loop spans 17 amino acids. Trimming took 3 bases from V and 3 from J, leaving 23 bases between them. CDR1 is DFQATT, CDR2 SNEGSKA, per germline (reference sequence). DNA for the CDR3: TGCAGTGCTAGTGGCCGGGGGGCATGGGCCCAGGACACTGAAGCTTTCTTT. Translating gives CSASGRGAWAQDTEAFF.

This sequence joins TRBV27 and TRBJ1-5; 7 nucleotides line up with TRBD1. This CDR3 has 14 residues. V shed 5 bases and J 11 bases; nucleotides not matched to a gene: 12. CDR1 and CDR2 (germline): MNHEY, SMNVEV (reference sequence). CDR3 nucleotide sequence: TGTGCCAGCAGTGAAAACAGGGGAAGTATAGCCCAGCATTTT. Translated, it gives CASSENRGSIAQHF.